The 10 T cell receptor beta chains in this list originate from one sample, sequenced in a study of T cell responses to AZD1222 COVID-19 vaccine. Clones were sequenced by immunoSEQ multiplex PCR, and TCRdb holds only the in-frame ones, with some missing. The data hold about 130,000 clones, with about 89% observed a single time. The source material was peripheral blood, sampled 28 days after the second AZD1222 dose. The receptors come from an adult who received the AZD1222 COVID-19 vaccine.

About this clone: At one end the junction does not follow the germline gene, possibly because of a read error. CDR3 bases: TGCGCCAGCAGCAAAGAGGGACAGTATAATTCACCCCTCCACTTT. Translating it yields CASSKEGQYNSPLHF. The chain uses TRBV4-3 and TRBJ1-6; 7 bases fit TRBD1. Germline CDR1 LGHNA, CDR2 YSLEER. This CDR3 has 15 amino acids.

The rearrangement uses TRBV4-1 and TRBJ1-6; D remains unclear. The CDR3 length is 13 residues. V was trimmed by 1 base and J by 10 bases, leaving 8 bases between them. The germline gives CDR1 MGHRA, CDR2 YSYEKL. Here the CDR3 DNA reads TGCGCCAGCAGCCAAGTCATGGACTCACCCCTCCACTTT. This codes for CASSQVMDSPLHF.

The chain uses TRBV4-3 and TRBJ1-1; D is ambiguous. The germline V gene has CDR1 LGHNA and CDR2 YSLEER. V was trimmed by 1 base and J by 1 base, leaving 10 bases between them. This CDR3 region has 15 residues. CDR3 protein: CASSQGRSGNTEAFF. Here the CDR3 DNA reads TGCGCCAGCAGCCAAGGAAGATCGGGGAACACTGAAGCTTTCTTT.

The V and J genes are TRBV7-2 and TRBJ2-7; TRBD2 matches 10 bases. Germline CDR1 SGHTA, CDR2 FQGNSA. V trimming: 3 bases; J trimming: 6 bases; junction bases outside the gene matches: 17. The CDR3 consists of 18 residues. The DNA for the CDR3 is TGTGCCAGCAGCTTTAGGTTCGCTGGAGCGGGGGGGCCGGGCGAGCAGTACTTC. This sequence encodes CASSFRFAGAGGPGEQYF.

The rearrangement links TRBV5-1 to TRBJ1-2; no firm D call. In germline, CDR1 is SGHRS, CDR2 YFSETQ. The CDR3 runs to 14 residues. V was cut by 0 bases and J by 4 bases, with 10 bases left in between. As DNA, the CDR3 is TGCGCCAGCAGCTTGGAAGACGGCGTCTATGGCTACACCTTC. Its protein product is CASSLEDGVYGYTF.

The chain carries TRBV7-9 and TRBJ1-2; 8 nucleotides align to TRBD1. The CDR3 is 15 amino acids. The germline gives CDR1 SEHNR, CDR2 FQNEAQ (reference sequence). Germline trimming cut 4 bases from V and 6 bases from J; bases unmatched to any gene: 10. The CDR3 sequence is CASSSGYRGLDGYTF. CDR3 in DNA: TGTGCCAGCAGCTCAGGATACAGGGGGTTGGATGGCTACACCTTC.

This chain joins TRBV7-2 and TRBJ1-1; maybe TRBD1 (6 bases). V gave up 5 bases and J gave up 4 bases, with 14 bases separating them. Germline CDR1 is SGHTA and CDR2 is FQGNSA. CDR3 length: 14 amino acids. The CDR3 region is CASSTRRGFTEAFF. CDR3 sequence (DNA): TGTGCCAGCAGCACCCGTAGGGGGTTCACTGAAGCTTTCTTT.

This rearrangement joins TRBV5-4 to TRBJ1-1; tentative D call: TRBD1 (5 bases). This CDR3 spans 15 amino acids. CDR1 is SGHNT and CDR2 is YYREEE in the germline V gene (reference sequence). With 4 bases removed from V and 3 bases from J, the gap between germline ends came to 16 bases. CDR3 nucleotide sequence: TGTGCCAGCAGCACCTCGGGGCAGGGCTACACTGAAGCTTTCTTT. Protein product: CASSTSGQGYTEAFF. The full variable domain, completed using reference TRBV5-4 and TRBJ1-1, is ETGVTQSPTHLIKTRGQQVTLRCSSQSGHNTVSWYQQALGQGPQFIFQYYREEENGRGNFPPRFSGLQFPNYSSELNVNALELDDSALYLCASSTSGQGYTEAFFGQGTRLTVV.

The chain couples TRBV7-9 to TRBJ2-3; 7 bases align to TRBD2. This CDR3 region has 18 residues. Germline V gene sequence: CDR1 SEHNR, CDR2 FQNEAQ (reference sequence). Germline trimming cut 5 bases from V and 4 bases from J; bases unmatched to any gene: 18. CDR3 in DNA: TGTGCCAGCAGCACTAGCGAGGGCCTAACCAGGGAGGCAGATACGCAGTATTTT. It encodes CASSTSEGLTREADTQYF.

The chain uses TRBV14 and TRBJ2-1, with D maybe TRBD2 (5 bases). The germline gives CDR1 SGHDN, CDR2 FVKESK. V lost 2 bases and J lost 4, with 18 bases in between. The CDR3 totals 17 residues. The CDR3 protein is CASSQLPTKSLYNEQFF. For the CDR3, the DNA is TGTGCCAGCAGCCAACTACCGACTAAGAGTCTGTACAATGAGCAGTTCTTC.